The TCR beta chain described here comes from a study of blood T cell repertoires in COVID-19 (TCRdb year 2020). As for the study more broadly: The collaborator samples originated in the United States, Italy and Spain and spanned the acute and convalescent phases of COVID-19. Deeply sampled blood TCRbeta repertoires from subjects exposed to, actively infected with, or recovered from COVID-19 were included in the dataset. The sample metadata nearly always contained a de-identified subject ID, COVID-19 status, age in years and sex. Where HLA class I and class II types were available, the types were taken from metadata supplied by the sample provider, not from assay-based typing. The repertoires were released in a freely available public database intended as a resource for research on the immune response to SARS-CoV-2. The material from the prospective study consisted of cDNA or gDNA derived from T cells, B-cell-depleted T cells, or PBMCs. Samples were obtained from the ongoing ImmuneRACE study (first 160 participants) and from some 1,200 subjects provided by 6 global collaborators. Overall results and qualifications from the work: The quantity of clinical and demographic metadata differed by source and by participant and was supplied without curation.

TCRbeta CDR3 regions were amplified from genomic DNA by means of the immunoSEQ Assay, a bias-controlled multiplex PCR. As for the authors' bioinformatics: The number of nucleated cells in each sample was estimated by amplification of reference gene primers within the assay. To quantify the absolute abundance of each unique TCRbeta CDR3 rearrangement, sequence reads were collapsed and filtered. For each sample, productive Simpson clonality was calculated by taking the square root of Simpson's diversity index across productive rearrangements. TCRdb stores this immuneACCESS table with in-frame sequences only. Part of the clones is absent; in the studies checked, under half of the shortfall reflects unresolved V genes, and no reason is known for the rest. V and J calls and clone size are given by that table; D and trimming were obtained from the DNA. The sample profile shows about 120,000 clones; about 85% of them were found once. Of the sample, 5% to 7.5% is held by the ten largest clones.

A remark on this clone: The target of this receptor is not known. One base away there is no much larger clone; base qualities are not given.

Each collaborating institution followed its own protocols to collect whole blood in K2EDTA tubes. Collaborator samples were shipped for TCRbeta analysis as frozen whole blood, isolated PBMCs, or DNA extracted from either sample type. The germline V gene sets CDR1 to KGHSH and CDR2 to LQKENI. From cysteine to phenylalanine, the CDR3 is 16 amino acids long. Of all the DNA, just the CDR3 is kept, 48 bases in frame from base 1. V is trimmed back by 3 bases and J by 7 bases, and the junction contains 9 bases that no gene match accounts for. Input material: peripheral blood. The rearrangement joined TRBV18 to TRBJ1-5, with 10 bases aligning to TRBD1. The sequence was obtained from a man older than 75 with active or convalescent COVID-19. Here is the DNA: TGTGCCAGCTCACCTGGACAGGGGGGAGGTATACAGCCCCAGCATTTT. It encodes CASSPGQGGGIQPQHF.